The 27 T cell receptor beta chains given below trace back to one sample, sequenced in a study of T cell responses to AZD1222 COVID-19 vaccine. The protocol was immunoSEQ multiplex PCR, while the TCRdb copy is restricted to in-frame clones and leaves out a portion. The sample includes some 180,000 clones, 70% to 90% of them seen just once. The sample was peripheral blood, taken on day 0 of AZD1222 vaccination. These receptor sequences come from an adult in good health.

V and J are TRBV6-2 or TRBV6-3 and TRBJ1-4; D remains ambiguous. V was cut by 5 bases and J by 0 bases, with 10 bases left in between. Per the germline V gene, CDR1 is MNHEY and CDR2 is SVGEGT. The CDR3 is 15 residues long. The CDR3 sequence is CASSRETATNEKLFF. The CDR3 bases are TGTGCCAGCAGTAGGGAGACCGCAACTAATGAAAAACTGTTTTTT.

CDR3 sequence: CASSVASLQVFTGELFF. The CDR3, as DNA: TGTGCCAGCAGCGTAGCCTCGTTACAGGTCTTCACCGGGGAGCTGTTTTTT. This rearrangement joins TRBV9 to TRBJ2-2; maybe TRBD1 (5 bases). With 0 bases removed from V and 4 bases from J, the gap between germline ends came to 16 bases. This CDR3 is 17 amino acids long. The germline V gene has CDR1 SGDLS and CDR2 YYNGEE.

V gene TRBV5-6 combines with J gene TRBJ2-1; D gene uncertain. The V gene lost 2 bases and the J gene lost 5 bases, with 8 bases spanning the gap. Germline CDR1 reads SGHDT; CDR2 reads YYEEEE. This CDR3 has 13 amino acids. Here the CDR3 DNA reads TGTGCCAGCAGCTTTGCCAGTGACAATGAGCAGTTCTTC. Protein: CASSFASDNEQFF.

The J gene is TRBJ1-2, the V gene TRBV27; D might be TRBD1 (6 bases). CDR1 and CDR2 (germline): MNHEY, SMNVEV (reference sequence). CDR3 length: 13 amino acids. V was cut by 3 bases and J by 8 bases, with 13 bases left in between. In DNA form, the CDR3 reads TGTGCCAGCAGTTTGAACAGGGATTCCGGCTACACCTTC. Translated, it gives CASSLNRDSGYTF.

V and J are TRBV7-2 and TRBJ2-1; 9 bases fit TRBD2. The junction had 11 bases not matched to a gene; V was cut back by 1 base and J by 10 bases. Germline CDR1 is SGHTA and CDR2 is FQGNSA. The CDR3 totals 16 residues. CDR3 nucleotides: TGTGCCAGCAGCTTAGAAGCCCCAGCGGGAGGACGGGAGCAGTTCTTC. This translates into CASSLEAPAGGREQFF.

The V and J genes are TRBV7-2 and TRBJ1-4; no definite D call. The CDR3 has 13 amino acids. Germline V gives CDR1 SGHTA, CDR2 FQGNSA. V lost 6 bases and J 2 bases, leaving 7 bases between the germline ends. The chain's CDR3 is CASSGSTNEKLFF. CDR3 nucleotides: TGTGCCAGCAGTGGGTCTACTAATGAAAAACTGTTTTTT.

The V call is TRBV2, the J call TRBJ2-7; D is perhaps TRBD2 (5 bases). Trimming shortened V by 7 bases and J by 3 bases, and 22 bases separated the two germline ends. The germline V gene has CDR1 SNHLY and CDR2 FYNNEI. This CDR3 spans 16 amino acids. The CDR3 protein is CASTVEGWGMRYEQYF. The CDR3 coding sequence is TGTGCCAGCACCGTTGAGGGCTGGGGAATGCGCTACGAGCAGTACTTC.

The V call is TRBV5-4, the J call TRBJ2-7; D is perhaps TRBD1 or TRBD2 (5 bases each). V was pared by 3 bases and J by 5 bases, with 12 bases between. The germline V gene has CDR1 SGHNT and CDR2 YYREEE (reference sequence). This CDR3 spans 13 amino acids. The CDR3, as DNA: TGTGCCAGCAGCTCGAAGGGACCCAACGAGCAGTACTTC. Protein sequence: CASSSKGPNEQYF. The entire variable domain, with the rest obtained from reference TRBV5-4 and TRBJ2-7, is as follows: ETGVTQSPTHLIKTRGQQVTLRCSSQSGHNTVSWYQQALGQGPQFIFQYYREEENGRGNFPPRFSGLQFPNYSSELNVNALELDDSALYLCASSSKGPNEQYFGPGTRLTVT.

This chain links TRBV6-1 with TRBJ2-2; the match to TRBD2 covers 7 bases. CDR3 length: 18 amino acids. Unmatched junction bases numbered 11, after V lost 0 bases and J lost 4 bases. Germline lookup yields CDR1 MNHNS and CDR2 SASEGT. The CDR3, as DNA: TGTGCCAGCAGTGAAGCGGCCAGCGGGGTCTATACCACCGGGGAGCTGTTTTTT. Its translation: CASSEAASGVYTTGELFF.

This chain joins TRBV6-2 or TRBV6-3 and TRBJ1-2; D remains unclear. With 2 bases removed from V and 5 bases from J, the gap between germline ends came to 15 bases. The CDR3 has 15 amino acids. The germline CDR1 and CDR2 sequences are MNHEY and SVGEGT. The CDR3 sequence is CASSYRGVGAYGYTF. CDR3 DNA sequence: TGTGCCAGCAGTTACCGCGGGGTAGGAGCTTATGGCTACACCTTC.

V gene TRBV19 combines with J gene TRBJ1-6; D is perhaps TRBD1 (5 bases). CDR3 length: 16 residues. Looked up from germline, CDR1 is LNHDA and CDR2 is SQIVND (reference sequence). Trimming removed 4 bases at V and 10 bases at J, with 20 bases between. The CDR3 nucleotides are TGTGCCAGTAGTAAGTCTACACAGGCTTGGGGATCACCCCTCCACTTT. Translating gives CASSKSTQAWGSPLHF.

This chain uses TRBV3-1 (or the pseudogene TRBV3-2) with TRBJ2-4; 8 bases fit TRBD1. After removal of 0 bases from V and 15 bases from J, the junction contained 4 bases not matched to a gene. CDR1 is LGHDT and CDR2 is YNNKEL in the germline V gene (reference sequence). This CDR3 comprises 12 residues. The CDR3 spells CASSQEDRETYF. The CDR3 DNA reads as TGTGCCAGCAGCCAAGAGGACAGGGAAACGTACTTC.

The chain uses TRBV5-1 and TRBJ2-1; D is possibly TRBD2 (7 bases). CDR1 is SGHRS, CDR2 YFSETQ, per germline. The CDR3 loop spans 15 amino acids. V gave up 2 bases and J gave up 10 bases, with 19 bases separating them. The CDR3 reads CASSLGRGSLREQFF. CDR3 nucleotides: TGCGCCAGCAGCTTAGGGAGGGGGAGTTTAAGGGAGCAGTTCTTC.

The V and J genes are TRBV2 and TRBJ2-1; the D is unclear. Per germline, CDR1 SNHLY and CDR2 FYNNEI. The CDR3 spans 14 residues. Between the trimmed V and J ends, which lost 3 bases and 0 bases, there was a span of 6 bases. Here the CDR3 DNA reads TGTGCCAGCAGTGACACCTTCTCCTACAATGAGCAGTTCTTC. It specifies CASSDTFSYNEQFF.

This chain uses TRBV7-9 with TRBJ1-2; D perhaps matches TRBD1 (6 bases). V lost 1 base and J lost 0, with 12 bases in between. Germline values: CDR1 SEHNR, CDR2 FQNEAQ (reference sequence). The length of the CDR3 is 16 residues. The CDR3 region is CASSLVQGRPNYGYTF. The CDR3 DNA sequence: TGTGCCAGCAGCTTAGTACAGGGCCGACCTAACTATGGCTACACCTTC.

This clone was found a few times. The rearrangement joins TRBV19 to TRBJ1-6, with D perhaps TRBD1 (6 bases). The CDR3 loop spans 15 amino acids. Germline V gene data show CDR1 as LNHDA and CDR2 as SQIVND (reference sequence). Trimming stripped 1 base from V and 6 bases from J, with 10 bases between. CDR3: CASSIGWTANSPLHF. In DNA, the CDR3 is TGTGCCAGTAGTATAGGTTGGACAGCTAATTCACCCCTCCACTTT.

V is TRBV6-2 or TRBV6-3 and J is TRBJ1-2, with D possibly matching TRBD1 (5 bases). Trimming removed 0 bases from V and 4 bases from J, with 12 bases in between. CDR1 is MNHEY and CDR2 is SVGEGT in the germline V gene. This CDR3 is 15 amino acids long. The DNA for the CDR3 is TGTGCCAGCAGTTACTCGGGGGAAGGGCTCTATGGCTACACCTTC. Amino acids: CASSYSGEGLYGYTF.

CDR3 DNA sequence: TGTGCCAGCAGCTTGGGACGGTCCAACAATGAGCAGTTCTTC. Translated: CASSLGRSNNEQFF. The chain couples TRBV7-2 to TRBJ2-1; D tentatively fits TRBD1 or TRBD2 (5 bases each). This CDR3 has 14 residues. V shed 3 bases and J shed 5 bases, with 11 bases lying between them. From germline, CDR1 is SGHTA and CDR2 FQGNSA.

This clone turned up a few times. The rearrangement joins TRBV30 to TRBJ1-2; 7 bases agree with TRBD1. The CDR3 loop spans 13 amino acids. J lost 4 bases, V lost 5 bases, and 7 bases had no gene match. The germline V gene has CDR1 GTSNPN and CDR2 SVGIG (reference sequence). CDR3 nucleotides: TGTGCCTGGCCCCGACAGGGCCGCTATGGCTACACCTTC. As protein: CAWPRQGRYGYTF.

The chain couples TRBV6-5 to TRBJ2-5; 8 bases match TRBD1. The length of the CDR3 is 15 residues. Per germline, CDR1 MNHEY and CDR2 SVGAGI. V lost 4 bases, J lost 5 bases, and 9 bases stayed unmatched. CDR3 DNA sequence: TGTGCCAGCAGTTCCCGACAGGGGCGCTGGGAGACCCAGTACTTC. Translation gives CASSSRQGRWETQYF.

V gene TRBV5-3 combines with J gene TRBJ1-2; D is unresolved. TRBV5-3 is flagged as an ORF with uncertain function. CDR3 size: 14 residues. V lost 0 bases, J lost 7 bases, and 13 bases lay in between. CDR3 nucleotide sequence: TGTGCCAGAAGCTTGGTGGTGCCGCCCCTTGGCTACACCTTC. It codes for CARSLVVPPLGYTF.

In this sample, this clone turned up once. The V call is TRBV6-2 or TRBV6-3, the J call TRBJ1-5; D call uncertain. The CDR3 is made up of 13 amino acids. CDR1 and CDR2 (germline): MNHEY, SVGEGT. Trimming took off 4 bases at V and 6 bases at J, with 10 bases between the two ends. The CDR3 sequence is CASSLPGSQPQHF. Written as DNA, the CDR3 is TGTGCCAGCAGTTTACCCGGTAGTCAGCCCCAGCATTTT.

CDR3 nucleotides: TGTGCCAGCAGCCCCCGTACAGGGAATGACGACAATCAGCCCCAGCATTTT. Its translation is CASSPRTGNDDNQPQHF. The J gene is TRBJ1-5, the V gene TRBV7-9; D perhaps matches TRBD1 (6 bases). Germline V gene sequence: CDR1 SEHNR, CDR2 FQNEAQ (reference sequence). The CDR3 is made up of 17 amino acids. Trimming pared 5 bases from V and 3 bases from J, leaving 20 bases between.

The V and J genes are TRBV9 and TRBJ1-3; the D gene is possibly TRBD1 (5 bases). In germline, CDR1 is SGDLS, CDR2 YYNGEE. This CDR3 region has 14 residues. Deletions cut 0 bases from V and 5 bases from J, with 9 bases between. The CDR3 loop reads CASSVEDIRNTIYF. DNA of the CDR3: TGTGCCAGCAGCGTAGAGGACATTCGAAACACCATATATTTT.

This chain joins TRBV7-9 and TRBJ1-1; D not resolved. CDR3 length: 13 residues. The V gene lost 3 bases and the J gene lost 1 base, with 6 bases spanning the gap. Germline CDR1 SEHNR, CDR2 FQNEAQ (reference sequence). The chain's CDR3 is CASSFQENTEAFF. For the CDR3, the DNA is TGTGCCAGCAGCTTCCAGGAGAACACTGAAGCTTTCTTT.

The V gene is TRBV27, the J gene TRBJ2-7; D remains ambiguous. From germline, CDR1 is MNHEY and CDR2 SMNVEV (reference sequence). This CDR3 contains 13 residues. V dropped 5 bases and J dropped 5 bases, with 13 bases sitting between them. This chain's CDR3 is CASSQNRLNEQYF. In nucleotides, the CDR3 is TGTGCCAGCAGTCAAAATAGACTGAACGAGCAGTACTTC.

The genes are TRBV6-6 and TRBJ1-6; D unresolved. The CDR3 loop spans 13 amino acids. V was cut by 3 bases and J by 7 bases, with 7 bases left in between. The V gene's germline CDR1 is MNHNY and CDR2 SVGAGI (reference sequence). The CDR3 sequence: CASSYIENSPLHF. CDR3 in DNA: TGTGCCAGCAGTTATATTGAAAATTCACCCCTCCACTTT.